What follows are 32 T cell receptor beta chains derived from one specimen sequenced in a study of spatial heterogeneity in lung cancer. Study-wide points: In tumors, expanded intratumoral alpha and beta TCR counts tracked mutation counts.

MiXCR was run by TCRdb on the 5' RACE reads, yielding one entry per CDR3 protein. The repertoire has 13,000 or so distinct CDR3 sequences, approximately 2.9% of them found once; the top ten carry roughly 15%. Antigen specificity for these receptors is unknown. Time point reported: sample taken at primary tumor resection. The material was lung tumor tissue, obtained at surgery. All receptors derive from a male donor with early-stage non-small cell lung cancer.

This clonotype was detected many times. The chain couples TRBV21-1 to TRBJ2-3; TRBD1, the table's D call, was not compared with the DNA. TRBV21-1 is a recognized pseudogene. The CDR3 has 14 residues. CDR3 coding DNA: TGTGCCAGCCTCGGCGGGACAGGGAAGGATACGCAGTATTTT. Encoded protein: CASLGGTGKDTQYF.

About this clonotype itself: Possible read error: a much larger clone is one base away. The V gene is TRBV27, the J gene TRBJ2-7; D is perhaps TRBD1 or TRBD2 (5 bases each). The CDR3 extends over 13 amino acids. Germline V CDR1 and CDR2: MNHEY, SMNVEV (reference sequence). The CDR3 loop is CTSSLRTGTGQYF. The CDR3 DNA is TGTACCAGCAGTTTAAGGACTGGCACAGGGCAGTACTTC.

This clonotype was detected ten times or more. The chain joins TRBV9 to TRBJ1-4; D perhaps matches TRBD1 (5 bases). Germline V gene sequence: CDR1 SGDLS, CDR2 YYNGEE. This CDR3 has 15 amino acids. V was shortened by 0 bases and J by 7 bases, with 13 bases between the two germline ends. CDR3: CASSVGAGRGEKLFF. CDR3 coding DNA: TGTGCCAGCAGCGTAGGAGCAGGGCGAGGTGAAAAACTGTTTTTT.

This clonotype has a count of ten or more. This chain links TRBV5-1 with TRBJ2-5; 14 nucleotides line up with TRBD2. V lost 4 bases to trimming and J lost 1 base; unmatched junction nucleotides: 6. Germline loops: CDR1 SGHRS, CDR2 YFSETQ. The CDR3 runs 17 residues. This CDR3 is CASSPGLAGGPQETQYF. In nucleotides, the CDR3 is TGCGCCAGCAGCCCCGGACTAGCGGGGGGACCCCAAGAGACCCAGTACTTC.

This clonotype was observed many times. The chain joins TRBV19 to TRBJ2-2; 10 nucleotides line up with TRBD1. After removal of 4 bases from V and 3 bases from J, the junction contained 8 bases not matched to a gene. The CDR3 is made up of 17 amino acids. Germline V gene lookup returns CDR1 LNHDA and CDR2 SQIVND (reference sequence). The CDR3 DNA reads TGTGCCAGTAGTAGCCCGACAGGGGGCGGGGACACCGGGGAGCTGTTTTTT. This translates into CASSSPTGGGDTGELFF.

This clonotype was seen at least ten times. CDR3: CASSHRVTNTEAFF. The CDR3 nucleotides read TGTGCCAGTAGCCACAGGGTAACCAACACTGAAGCTTTCTTT. V gene TRBV19 combines with J gene TRBJ1-1; a weak D match, TRBD1 (6 bases). Germline values: CDR1 LNHDA, CDR2 SQIVND (reference sequence). CDR3 length: 14 residues. The ends were cut back, 6 bases at V and 2 bases at J, with 13 bases in the middle.

This clonotype was observed many times. This rearrangement joins TRBV10-3 to TRBJ2-3, with TRBD1 matching 8 bases. The CDR3 consists of 13 residues. Trimming at V came to 8 bases and at J to 4 bases, leaving 5 bases not matched to a gene. Germline CDR1 and CDR2: ENHRY and SYGVKD. For the CDR3, the DNA is TGTGCCATCCAGACAGGGGTCGCAGATACGCAGTATTTT. As protein: CAIQTGVADTQYF.

In this sample, this clonotype is medium-sized. The rearrangement links TRBV6-2 or TRBV6-3 to TRBJ1-5, with a tentative D call TRBD1 (6 bases). Trimming took off 2 bases at V and 5 bases at J, with 13 bases between the two ends. Germline-derived CDR1 and CDR2 are MNHEY and SVGEGT. The CDR3 totals 15 residues. The CDR3 DNA follows: TGTGCCAGCAGTTACGCGGGGGGGGGCGATCAGCCCCAGCATTTT. Translated: CASSYAGGGDQPQHF.

About this clonotype itself: This clone may be a read error of a much larger clone one base away. This likely comes from a read error, as the CDR3 has no conserved phenylalanine or tryptophan at its end. The chain couples TRBV7-9 to TRBJ2-1; D remains unclear. This CDR3 is 13 amino acids long. Germline V CDR1 and CDR2: SEHNR, FQNEAQ (reference sequence). V lost 1 base and J lost 4, with 5 bases in between. Here the CDR3 reads CASSLEVYNEQFL. Here the CDR3 DNA reads TGTGCCAGCAGCTTAGAAGTGTACAATGAGCAGTTCCTC.

This clonotype was detected ten times or more. The chain joins TRBV18 to TRBJ2-5; D unresolved. CDR1 is KGHSH, CDR2 LQKENI, per germline. This CDR3 spans 12 amino acids. Trimming stripped 3 bases from V and 1 base from J, with 3 bases between. The CDR3 sequence is CASSPAQETQYF. CDR3 bases: TGTGCCAGCTCACCTGCCCAAGAGACCCAGTACTTC.

This clonotype was detected many times. V gene TRBV2 combines with J gene TRBJ2-4; the D call may be TRBD1 or TRBD2 (6 bases each). The CDR3 sequence is 12 residues long. Trimming took off 6 bases at V and 9 bases at J, with 12 bases between the two ends. Germline CDR1 SNHLY, CDR2 FYNNEI. CDR3 sequence (DNA): TGTGCCAGCAGCCCTGAGGGGGGCATTCAGTACTTC. Amino acids: CASSPEGGIQYF.

This clonotype was counted at least ten times. CDR3 nucleotide sequence: TGTGCCAGCAAGGTCGACGGGGGGGCTTTAGATACGCAGTATTTT. Its translation is CASKVDGGALDTQYF. The V call is TRBV6-6, the J call TRBJ2-3; 8 nucleotides agree with TRBD2. CDR3 size: 15 residues. Losses at the gene ends were 7 bases for V and 5 bases for J; bases not matched to a gene: 11. From germline, CDR1 is MNHNY and CDR2 SVGAGI (reference sequence).

Ten or more counts support this clonotype. This chain joins TRBV28 and TRBJ2-3; 8 bases agree with TRBD2. The CDR3 consists of 20 residues. V was clipped by 4 bases and J by 3 bases; unmatched bases: 21. Germline lookup yields CDR1 MDHEN and CDR2 SYDVKM. The CDR3 DNA reads TGTGCCAGCAGTTACCCCCTAGGGATCGGGGGGGCCCCTAGGACAGATACGCAGTATTTT. Its translation: CASSYPLGIGGAPRTDTQYF.

Relative to its sample, this clonotype is large (0.1 to 1%). The chain links TRBV6-1 to TRBJ1-1; no clear D. V was trimmed by 0 bases and J by 1 base, leaving 12 bases between them. This CDR3 is built from 16 residues. Germline V CDR1 and CDR2: MNHNS, SASEGT. The CDR3 coding sequence is TGTGCCAGCAGTGAAGCCCCCCATGAGGGGAACACTGAAGCTTTCTTT. Amino acids: CASSEAPHEGNTEAFF.

This clonotype was seen at least ten times. The chain joins TRBV28 to TRBJ1-6; maybe TRBD1 (5 bases). CDR1 and CDR2 from the germline V gene are MDHEN and SYDVKM. V dropped 5 bases and J dropped 6 bases, with 11 bases sitting between them. This CDR3 spans 14 amino acids. The CDR3 DNA is TGTGCCAGCAGTGGGGGGATCGTTAATTCACCCCTCCACTTT. Its protein is CASSGGIVNSPLHF.

As regards this clonotype: A much larger clone sits a single nucleotide away, making a read error possible. J is TRBJ1-2 and V is TRBV7-2; TRBD1 agrees at 7 bases. CDR1 SGHTA and CDR2 FQGNSA come from the germline V gene. The CDR3 spans 14 residues. V was pared by 5 bases and J by 5 bases, with 8 bases of the junction left unmatched. The CDR3 DNA follows: TGTGCCAGCAGCCCCCGGGAACAGGGGTATGGCTACACCTTC. This encodes CASSPREQGYGYTF.

There are many counts of this clonotype. The chain employs TRBV7-9 and TRBJ2-3; 7 nucleotides match TRBD2. The V gene end was trimmed by 0 bases and the J gene end by 4 bases; junction bases not matched to a gene: 10. CDR1 is SEHNR, CDR2 FQNEAQ, per germline (reference sequence). The CDR3 extends over 17 amino acids. CDR3 protein: CASSLARSSGAADTQYF. CDR3 coding DNA: TGTGCCAGCAGCTTAGCGAGGTCTAGCGGAGCCGCAGATACGCAGTATTTT.

In its sample, this clonotype was seen many times. The chain has TRBV4-3 and TRBJ1-6; D is undetermined. The CDR3 is 17 amino acids. Germline loops: CDR1 LGHNA, CDR2 YSLEER. V gave up 0 bases and J gave up 7 bases, with 16 bases separating them. This CDR3 reads CASSQDFYEEGNSPLHF. The DNA of the CDR3 is TGCGCCAGCAGCCAAGATTTTTACGAGGAGGGCAATTCACCCCTCCACTTT.

There are a few counts of this clonotype. This sequence joins TRBV12-3 or TRBV12-4 and TRBJ2-7; D possibly corresponds to TRBD1 (6 bases). V dropped 6 bases and J dropped 0 bases, with 18 bases sitting between them. The CDR3 extends over 16 amino acids. The CDR3 reads CASRDSIGGHSYEQYF. The DNA for the CDR3 is TGTGCCAGCAGAGATTCCATTGGGGGCCACTCCTACGAGCAGTACTTC.

The table lists this clonotype with many counts. The chain links TRBV5-5 to TRBJ1-1; D remains ambiguous. The V and J ends lost 0 bases and 1 base respectively, with 10 bases between them. The CDR3 consists of 15 residues. Germline V gives CDR1 SGHKS, CDR2 YYEKEE (reference sequence). The CDR3 spells CASSLEALGNTEAFF. The CDR3 DNA follows: TGTGCCAGCAGCTTGGAAGCCCTTGGGAACACTGAAGCTTTCTTT.

This clonotype was seen a few times. The chain has TRBV5-4 and TRBJ2-2; TRBD2 aligns across 10 bases. The V gene end was trimmed by 0 bases and the J gene end by 6 bases; junction bases not matched to a gene: 8. The V gene's germline CDR1 is SGHNT and CDR2 YYREEE (reference sequence). The length of the CDR3 is 17 residues. The CDR3 DNA is TGTGCCAGCAGCTTGGAAGGGGGGGGACTAGCGTCCGGGGAGCTGTTTTTT. Residues: CASSLEGGGLASGELFF.

This clonotype appeared many times. The V gene is TRBV20-1, the J gene TRBJ2-3; D may be TRBD1 (5 bases). Per germline, CDR1 DFQATT and CDR2 SNEGSKA (reference sequence). The CDR3 runs 13 residues. The V end lost 3 bases, the J end lost 4 bases, and 11 bases lay between the germline ends. CDR3: CSASPRVADTQYF. For the CDR3, the DNA is TGCAGTGCTAGCCCCAGGGTGGCAGATACGCAGTATTTT.

The sample holds many counts of this clonotype. This chain connects TRBV20-1 to TRBJ1-4; 8 nucleotides match TRBD1. The germline gives CDR1 DFQATT, CDR2 SNEGSKA (reference sequence). Trimming removed 0 bases from V and 7 bases from J; junction bases left unmatched: 7. The CDR3 is 15 amino acids. The DNA for the CDR3 is TGCAGTGCTAGAGATGGACAGGGAGGACGTGAAAAACTGTTTTTT. It specifies CSARDGQGGREKLFF.

This clonotype has a handful of counts. V usage is TRBV28 and J usage is TRBJ2-3, with D unresolved. Germline CDR1 reads MDHEN; CDR2 reads SYDVKM. V was pared by 2 bases and J by 1 base, with 10 bases between. CDR3 length: 15 amino acids. CDR3 region: CASSLLGWGTDTQYF. DNA for the CDR3: TGTGCCAGCAGTTTACTAGGTTGGGGCACAGATACGCAGTATTTT.

The sample holds many counts of this clonotype. The chain links TRBV5-1 to TRBJ2-5; TRBD1 is a possible D gene (6 bases). The CDR3 contains 12 residues. The germline V gene has CDR1 SGHRS and CDR2 YFSETQ. Between the trimmed V and J ends, which lost 7 bases and 2 bases, there was a span of 9 bases. The CDR3: CASSTGQETQYF. The CDR3 DNA reads as TGCGCCAGCTCCACAGGGCAAGAGACCCAGTACTTC.

This clonotype was counted ten times or more. V is TRBV7-2 and J is TRBJ1-3; no firm D call. This CDR3 has 15 residues. V gave up 0 bases and J gave up 4 bases, with 10 bases separating them. Germline-derived CDR1 and CDR2 are SGHTA and FQGNSA. The CDR3 here is CASSLAPKTGNTIYF. DNA of the CDR3: TGTGCCAGCAGCTTAGCGCCTAAGACGGGAAACACCATATATTTT.

This clonotype showed up many times. The chain joins TRBV15 to TRBJ2-7, with D perhaps matching TRBD2 (5 bases). Germline CDR1 reads LNHNV; CDR2 reads YYDKDF (reference sequence). There are 12 residues in the CDR3. V was clipped by 3 bases and J by 3 bases, with 6 bases between them. CDR3: CATSRDFYEQYF. As DNA, the CDR3 is TGTGCCACCAGCAGGGACTTCTACGAGCAGTACTTC.

The table lists this clonotype with many counts. The J gene is TRBJ2-5, the V gene TRBV12-3 or TRBV12-4; 11 bases agree with TRBD2. V lost 6 bases and J lost 5; bases outside the gene matches: 14. CDR3 length: 17 residues. Here the CDR3 reads CASSGGKGLAAGETQYF. CDR3 in DNA: TGTGCCAGCAGCGGTGGAAAGGGACTAGCGGCTGGGGAGACCCAGTACTTC.

The chain has TRBV5-1 and TRBJ2-2; 7 bases are a match to TRBD1. This CDR3 has 15 residues. Trimming at V came to 4 bases and at J to 6 bases, leaving 9 bases not matched to a gene. Germline CDR1 is SGHRS and CDR2 is YFSETQ. The CDR3 spells CASSPGTVGAGELFF. The CDR3, as DNA: TGCGCCAGCAGCCCCGGGACAGTTGGCGCCGGGGAGCTGTTTTTT.

This clonotype was seen at least ten times. The chain employs TRBV12-3 or TRBV12-4 and TRBJ2-6; the D is unclear. This CDR3 contains 13 residues. V shed 7 bases and J shed 2 bases, with 6 bases lying between them. CDR3 sequence: CASKRAGANVLTF. Written as DNA, the CDR3 is TGTGCCAGCAAAAGGGCTGGGGCCAACGTCCTGACTTTC.

This clonotype was seen ten or more times. Germline is not matched at one junction end, which may reflect a read error. The DNA of the CDR3 is TGTGCCAGCAGCGCCGGGACTACAAGAGAGGCCCAGTACTTC. Its protein product is CASSAGTTREAQYF. The genes are TRBV6-6 and TRBJ2-5; the match to TRBD2 covers 7 bases. Germline CDR1 reads MNHNY; CDR2 reads SVGAGI (reference sequence). There are 14 residues in the CDR3.

This clonotype appeared many times. The chain recombines TRBV29-1 with TRBJ1-2; weak D call: TRBD1 (5 bases). The CDR3 extends over 13 amino acids. Germline assignment: CDR1 SQVTM and CDR2 ANQGSEA. The ends were cut back, 1 base at V and 3 bases at J, with 9 bases in the middle. DNA of the CDR3: TGCAGCGTTGAAGTAAGGGGATACTATGGCTACACCTTC. It translates to CSVEVRGYYGYTF.